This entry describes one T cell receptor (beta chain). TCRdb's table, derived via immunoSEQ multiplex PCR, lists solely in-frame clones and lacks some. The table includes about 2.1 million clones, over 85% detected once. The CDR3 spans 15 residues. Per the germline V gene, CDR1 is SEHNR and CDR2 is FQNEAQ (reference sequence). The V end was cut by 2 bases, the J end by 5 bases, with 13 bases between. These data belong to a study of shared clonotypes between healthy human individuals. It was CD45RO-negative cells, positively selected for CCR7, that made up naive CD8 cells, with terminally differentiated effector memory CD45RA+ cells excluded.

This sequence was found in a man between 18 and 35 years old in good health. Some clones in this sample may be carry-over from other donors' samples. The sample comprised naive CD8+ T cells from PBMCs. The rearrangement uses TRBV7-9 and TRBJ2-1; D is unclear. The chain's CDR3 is CASSLSSILHNEQFF. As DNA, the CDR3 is TGTGCCAGCAGCTTATCGTCAATTCTCCACAATGAGCAGTTCTTC.